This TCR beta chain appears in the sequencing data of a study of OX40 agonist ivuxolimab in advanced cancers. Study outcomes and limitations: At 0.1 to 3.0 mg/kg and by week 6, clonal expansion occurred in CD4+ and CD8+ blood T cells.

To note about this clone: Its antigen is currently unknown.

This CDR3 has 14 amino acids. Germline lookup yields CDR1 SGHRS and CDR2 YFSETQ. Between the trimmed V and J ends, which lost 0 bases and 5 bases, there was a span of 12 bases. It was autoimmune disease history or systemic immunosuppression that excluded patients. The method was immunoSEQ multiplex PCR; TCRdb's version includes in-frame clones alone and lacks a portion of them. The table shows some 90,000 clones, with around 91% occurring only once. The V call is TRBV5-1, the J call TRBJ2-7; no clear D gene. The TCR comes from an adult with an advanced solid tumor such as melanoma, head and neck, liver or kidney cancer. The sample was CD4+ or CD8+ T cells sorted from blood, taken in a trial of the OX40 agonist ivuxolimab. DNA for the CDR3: TGCGCCAGCAGCTTGGTTGGTGCGAGGAACGAGCAGTACTTC. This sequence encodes CASSLVGARNEQYF.